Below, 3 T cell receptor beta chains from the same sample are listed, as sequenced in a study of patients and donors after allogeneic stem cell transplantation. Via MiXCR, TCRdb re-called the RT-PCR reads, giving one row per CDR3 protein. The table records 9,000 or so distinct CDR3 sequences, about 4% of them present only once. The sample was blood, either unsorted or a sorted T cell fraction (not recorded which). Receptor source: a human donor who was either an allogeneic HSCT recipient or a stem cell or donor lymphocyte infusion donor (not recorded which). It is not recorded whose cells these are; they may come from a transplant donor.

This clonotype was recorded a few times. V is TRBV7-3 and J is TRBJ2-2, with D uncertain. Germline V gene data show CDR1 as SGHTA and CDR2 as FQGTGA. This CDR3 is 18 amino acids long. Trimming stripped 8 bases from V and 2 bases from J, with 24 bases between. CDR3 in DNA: TGTGCCAGCCCCCCTCCGTCGAGCCCCAGACATAACACCGGGGAGCTGTTTTTT. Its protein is CASPPPSSPRHNTGELFF. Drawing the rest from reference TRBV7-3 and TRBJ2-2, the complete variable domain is GAGVSQTPSNKVTEKGKYVELRCDPISGHTALYWYRQSLGQGPEFLIYFQGTGAADDSGLPNDRFFAVRPEGSVSTLKIQRTERGDSAVYLCASPPPSSPRHNTGELFFGEGSRLTVL.

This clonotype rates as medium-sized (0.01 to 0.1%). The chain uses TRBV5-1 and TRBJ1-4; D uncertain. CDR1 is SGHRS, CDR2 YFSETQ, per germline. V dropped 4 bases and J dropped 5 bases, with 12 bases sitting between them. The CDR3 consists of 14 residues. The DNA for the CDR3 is TGCGCCAGCAGCCAAGCCAGCCCGAATGAAAAACTGTTTTTT. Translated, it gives CASSQASPNEKLFF.

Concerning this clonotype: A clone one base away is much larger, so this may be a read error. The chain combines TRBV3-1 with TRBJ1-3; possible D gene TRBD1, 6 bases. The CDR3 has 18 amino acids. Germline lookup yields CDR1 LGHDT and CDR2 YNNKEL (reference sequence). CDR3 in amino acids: CASSQDLAGGTTGNPIYF. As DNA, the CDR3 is TGTGCCAGCAGCCAAGATCTAGCGGGCGGGACAACTGGAAACCCCATATATTTT.